The 21 T cell receptor beta chains listed next were all sequenced from one sample in a study of response to subunit inactivated influenza vaccine. TCRdb itself ran the RT-PCR reads through MiXCR, one entry per CDR3 protein. The sample includes approximately 500,000 distinct CDR3 sequences, over 10% of them seen just once. Source: PBMCs from blood, taken roughly 46 days after vaccination. The receptors derive from a man in his fifties or sixties who received an inactivated influenza vaccine.

The chain uses TRBV24-1 and TRBJ2-5, with 10 bases identical to TRBD1. J lost 2 bases, V lost 4 bases, and 6 bases had no gene match. This CDR3 is 16 amino acids long. Germline CDR1 reads KGHDR; CDR2 reads SFDVKD. The CDR3 DNA reads TGTGCCACCAGTGAAAGACAGGGGGCACGTCAAGAGACCCAGTACTTC. Translated: CATSERQGARQETQYF.

This clonotype was seen only once. The chain employs TRBV9 and TRBJ2-5; the D call may be TRBD1 or TRBD2 (5 bases each). The CDR3 extends over 16 amino acids. Germline V gene sequence: CDR1 SGDLS, CDR2 YYNGEE. The V end was cut by 0 bases, the J end by 1 base, with 13 bases between. CDR3 amino acids: CASSVGGGWAQETQYF. As DNA, the CDR3 is TGTGCCAGCAGCGTAGGGGGCGGGTGGGCCCAAGAGACCCAGTACTTC.

The table lists this clonotype with a few counts. One junction end does not reproduce the germline sequence, and a read error may be involved. The chain combines TRBV20-1 with TRBJ2-7; TRBD1 matches 7 bases. The CDR3 has 18 residues. In germline, CDR1 is DFQATT, CDR2 SNEGSKA (reference sequence). The CDR3 DNA sequence: TGCAGTGCTAGAGACACTCCGGGACAGATACTATTTACCCATTCGCCGCCTTTC. Its protein is CSARDTPGQILFTHSPPF.

This chain connects TRBV4-3 to TRBJ2-4; D may be TRBD1 or TRBD2 (5 bases each). V lost 0 bases, J lost 6 bases, and 18 bases lay in between. This CDR3 region has 17 residues. Per germline, CDR1 LGHNA and CDR2 YSLEER. The CDR3 sequence is CASSQEIGTAEINIQYF. DNA of the CDR3: TGCGCCAGCAGCCAAGAAATCGGGACGGCCGAGATAAACATTCAGTACTTC.

This sequence joins TRBV19 and TRBJ2-2; 7 bases match TRBD1. This CDR3 is 15 amino acids long. The V and J ends lost 6 bases and 0 bases, in that order; junction bases with no gene match: 4. Germline CDR1 is LNHDA and CDR2 is SQIVND (reference sequence). In DNA, the CDR3 is TGTGCCAGTAGATGGACAGGACCGAACACCGGGGAGCTGTTTTTT. This sequence encodes CASRWTGPNTGELFF.

This clonotype was detected only a few times. The V call is TRBV9, the J call TRBJ2-7, with 7 positions matching TRBD1. Trimming at V came to 0 bases and at J to 3 bases, leaving 3 bases not matched to a gene. This CDR3 region has 14 residues. The V gene's germline CDR1 is SGDLS and CDR2 YYNGEE. The CDR3 reads CASSVGDSNYEQYF. CDR3 DNA: TGTGCCAGCAGCGTAGGGGACAGTAACTACGAGCAGTACTTC.

The rearrangement joins TRBV7-2 to TRBJ2-3; a weak D match, TRBD1 (5 bases). CDR3 length: 16 amino acids. The V end was cut by 2 bases, the J end by 0 bases, with 12 bases between. Germline loops: CDR1 SGHTA, CDR2 FQGNSA. The CDR3 DNA sequence: TGTGCCAGCAGCTTAAGAAGGACACCTAGCACAGATACGCAGTATTTT. Amino acid sequence: CASSLRRTPSTDTQYF.

This clonotype has a handful of counts. The chain combines TRBV12-3 or TRBV12-4 with TRBJ1-1; D unclear. Trimming took off 3 bases at V and 1 base at J, with 15 bases between the two ends. The CDR3 contains 16 residues. DNA for the CDR3: TGTGCCAGCAGTTTGCGAATGCGACTCCCGAACACTGAAGCTTTCTTT. This codes for CASSLRMRLPNTEAFF.

This sequence joins TRBV27 and TRBJ2-7; TRBD1 is a possible D gene (6 bases). Germline assignment: CDR1 MNHEY and CDR2 SMNVEV (reference sequence). This CDR3 is built from 16 residues. Trimming took off 1 base at V and 5 bases at J, with 18 bases between the two ends. CDR3 residues: CASSLLGSLGADEQYF. The CDR3 DNA reads TGTGCCAGCAGTTTATTGGGGAGCCTGGGGGCGGACGAGCAGTACTTC.

This clonotype showed up just a few times. The gene calls are TRBV7-2 and TRBJ2-2; weak D call: TRBD2 (6 bases). The CDR3 spans 13 residues. The germline V and J ends were trimmed by 4 bases and 5 bases, with 8 bases remaining between them. Germline CDR1 and CDR2: SGHTA and FQGNSA. The CDR3 region has the DNA TGTGCCAGCAGCTGGGGGAGGACCGGGGAGCTGTTTTTT. As protein: CASSWGRTGELFF.

The V and J genes are TRBV5-6 and TRBJ2-3; D could derive from TRBD1 or TRBD2 (5 bases each). Germline V CDR1 and CDR2: SGHDT, YYEEEE. This CDR3 comprises 14 residues. Trimming cost V 3 bases and J 10 bases, with 18 bases left between them. CDR3 loop: CASSSGPLQGSQYF. The CDR3 DNA sequence: TGTGCCAGCAGCTCGGGACCACTCCAGGGTTCGCAGTATTTT.

This clonotype was seen only a few times. This chain uses TRBV12-3 or TRBV12-4 with TRBJ1-5; 10 bases agree with TRBD1. The CDR3 covers 14 residues. The ends lost 6 bases at V and 6 bases at J; junction bases unmatched: 5. The CDR3 DNA reads as TGTGCCAGCAGGGAGGGACAGGGGCTTCAGCCCCAGCATTTT. This gives the protein CASREGQGLQPQHF.

There are a few counts of this clonotype. The rearrangement links TRBV30 to TRBJ2-7; D not resolved. The CDR3 runs to 11 residues. V was trimmed by 5 bases and J by 7 bases, leaving 12 bases between them. CDR1 is GTSNPN and CDR2 is SVGIG in the germline V gene (reference sequence). The CDR3: CAWARVGEQYF. The DNA of the CDR3 is TGTGCCTGGGCGAGAGTTGGGGAGCAGTACTTC.

This clonotype was found a few times. The CDR3 nucleotides read TGTGCCAGCAGGGGGACTAGTGACACCGGGGAGCTGTTTTTT. Translating gives CASRGTSDTGELFF. The rearrangement joins TRBV7-9 to TRBJ2-2; TRBD2 aligns across 8 bases. V lost 6 bases, J lost 3 bases, and 3 bases stayed unmatched. CDR3 length: 14 residues. Germline CDR1 reads SEHNR; CDR2 reads FQNEAQ (reference sequence). Combining the CDR3 with reference TRBV7-9 and TRBJ2-2 gives the whole variable domain DTGVSQNPRHKITKRGQNVTFRCDPISEHNRLYWYRQTLGQGPEFLTYFQNEAQLEKSRLLSDRFSAERPKGSFSTLEIQRTEQGDSAMYLCASRGTSDTGELFFGEGSRLTVL.

This clonotype was seen repeatedly, ten times or more. The chain couples TRBV20-1 to TRBJ2-1; 7 nucleotides match TRBD1. Germline V gives CDR1 DFQATT, CDR2 SNEGSKA (reference sequence). The CDR3 extends over 15 amino acids. J was trimmed by 6 bases and V by 0 bases; bases with no gene match: 8. In DNA, the CDR3 is TGCAGTGCTAGAGACCATCTGACAGGGATCAATGAGCAGTTCTTC. This codes for CSARDHLTGINEQFF.

This clonotype occurred many times. This sequence joins TRBV15 and TRBJ2-7, with TRBD2 matching over 10 bases. CDR1 and CDR2 from the germline V gene are LNHNV and YYDKDF (reference sequence). The J segment lost 1 base and the V segment lost 1 base, leaving 4 bases of the junction unmatched. The CDR3 runs to 16 residues. In nucleotides, the CDR3 is TGTGCCACCAGCAGAGCGACACTAGCGGGATCCTACGAGCAGTACTTC. It encodes CATSRATLAGSYEQYF.

In its sample, this clonotype was seen a few times. This sequence joins TRBV29-1 and TRBJ1-1; no reliable D call. The germline V gene encodes CDR1 SQVTM and CDR2 ANQGSEA. The CDR3 has 12 amino acids. The ends were cut back, 7 bases at V and 6 bases at J, with 15 bases in the middle. The CDR3 sequence: CSASAAGPEAFF. CDR3 bases: TGCAGCGCCTCGGCGGCAGGCCCTGAAGCTTTCTTT.

The V call is TRBV23-1, the J call TRBJ1-5; D gene uncertain. TRBV23-1 is filed as an ORF, its function uncertain. The CDR3 runs 16 residues. The V and J ends lost 0 bases and 3 bases respectively, with 12 bases between them. This CDR3 is CASSQSRPFTNQPQHF. In nucleotides, the CDR3 is TGCGCCAGCAGTCAATCCCGACCCTTTACCAATCAGCCCCAGCATTTT.

J is TRBJ1-5 and V is TRBV20-1; possibly TRBD1 for D (5 bases). This CDR3 is 13 amino acids long. V was trimmed by 4 bases and J by 6 bases, leaving 13 bases between them. Germline V gene lookup returns CDR1 DFQATT and CDR2 SNEGSKA (reference sequence). As DNA, the CDR3 is TGCAGTGCTAAGGGTTCTGGGGGTCAGCCCCAGCATTTT. Amino acid sequence: CSAKGSGGQPQHF.

This clonotype was recorded many times. The J gene is TRBJ2-3, the V gene TRBV29-1; 9 positions agree with TRBD2. The CDR3 is made up of 15 amino acids. With V trimmed by 4 bases and J by 2 bases, 7 bases remained unmatched. CDR1 and CDR2 (germline): SQVTM, ANQGSEA. The CDR3 DNA sequence: TGCAGCGTTGGGCCCAGCGGGAGGTTCACAGATACGCAGTATTTT. This translates into CSVGPSGRFTDTQYF.

CDR3 residues: CASSLRDRVQETQYF. The CDR3 bases are TGTGCCAGCAGTTTACGGGACAGGGTACAAGAGACCCAGTACTTC. V gene TRBV12-3 or TRBV12-4 combines with J gene TRBJ2-5, with 9 nucleotides matching TRBD1. The CDR3 totals 15 residues. Trimming took 2 bases from V and 2 from J; bases not matched to a gene: 3.